The T cell receptor (beta chain) under discussion was sequenced for a study of T cell responses to AZD1222 COVID-19 vaccine. Study results and limitations: Baseline seropositivity characterized only 5 or 6 AZD1222 recipients. Regions 160-218 and 743-854 held dominance among vaccine-associated CD4 TCRs, which spanned spike.

Using immunoSEQ multiplex PCR, the repertoire was profiled, and TCRdb retains in-frame clones only, with some absent. The sample has 150,000 or so clones, about 92% seen once. For this clone: Its specificity is not known.

The CDR3 runs to 16 residues. Trimming shortened V by 2 bases and J by 0 bases, and 12 bases separated the two germline ends. The chain recombines TRBV5-3 with TRBJ1-5; D unresolved. TRBV5-3 is identified as an open reading frame with a role that is uncertain. This receptor was obtained from an adult in good health. Sequencing used peripheral blood, obtained on day 0 of AZD1222 vaccination. For the CDR3, the DNA is TGTGCCAGAAGCTTTAGGTGGCGACATAGCAATCAGCCCCAGCATTTT. Translation gives CARSFRWRHSNQPQHF.